The 28 T cell receptor beta chains in this list originate from one sample, sequenced in a study of shared clonotypes between healthy human individuals. The method was immunoSEQ multiplex PCR; TCRdb's version includes in-frame clones alone and lacks a portion of them. This table has 1,400,000 or so clones, about 98.5% appearing once. Specimen: naive CD4+ T cells sorted from blood. The subset here: CD45RA+ positively selected. The receptor source for this set is a man aged 25-45 years in good health.

This rearrangement joins TRBV10-3 to TRBJ2-3; weak D call: TRBD1 (5 bases). V was clipped by 6 bases and J by 8 bases, with 12 bases between them. The CDR3 is made up of 12 amino acids. Germline V gene lookup returns CDR1 ENHRY and CDR2 SYGVKD. The CDR3 reads CAISQGDGTQYF. CDR3 nucleotide sequence: TGTGCCATCAGCCAGGGTGATGGTACGCAGTATTTT.

The V and J genes are TRBV11-3 and TRBJ2-1; D gene unclear. Germline values: CDR1 SGHNT, CDR2 YENEEA. The CDR3 consists of 13 residues. V lost 5 bases to trimming and J lost 11 bases, with 16 bases between them. The CDR3 region has the DNA TGTGCCAGCAGCGAAGCGTATCCTTTGCAGCAGTTCTTC. Translation gives CASSEAYPLQQFF.

The J gene is TRBJ2-5, the V gene TRBV15; TRBD2 agrees at 13 bases. The CDR3 loop spans 16 amino acids. Germline CDR1 reads LNHNV; CDR2 reads YYDKDF (reference sequence). With V trimmed by 4 bases and J by 5 bases, 7 bases remained unmatched. The CDR3 nucleotides are TGTGCCACCAGCACAATCGGACTAGCGGGAGCGGAGACCCAGTACTTC. As protein: CATSTIGLAGAETQYF. The complete variable domain, with remaining parts taken from reference TRBV15 and TRBJ2-5, reads DAMVIQNPRYQVTQFGKPVTLSCSQTLNHNVMYWYQQKSSQAPKLLFHYYDKDFNNEADTPDNFQSRRPNTSFCFLDIRSPGLGDTAMYLCATSTIGLAGAETQYFGPGTRLLVL.

This chain's CDR3 is CASLSYTGELFF. The CDR3 DNA reads TGCGCCAGTTTGTCCTACACCGGGGAGCTGTTTTTT. J is TRBJ2-2 and V is TRBV10-2; no clear D. Between the trimmed V and J ends, which lost 9 bases and 3 bases, there was a span of 8 bases. In germline, CDR1 is WSHSY, CDR2 SAAADI. The CDR3 extends over 12 amino acids.

This chain connects TRBV18 to TRBJ2-2; tentatively, D is TRBD2 (5 bases). Germline CDR1 reads KGHSH; CDR2 reads LQKENI. The CDR3 totals 15 residues. With 3 bases removed from V and 2 bases from J, the gap between germline ends came to 10 bases. CDR3 in amino acids: CASSPARANTGELFF. The CDR3 DNA reads TGTGCCAGCTCACCTGCGCGGGCCAACACCGGGGAGCTGTTTTTT.

The chain joins TRBV29-1 to TRBJ1-1, with D uncertain. This CDR3 is 12 amino acids long. The germline V gene has CDR1 SQVTM and CDR2 ANQGSEA. V gave up 7 bases and J gave up 1 base, with 10 bases separating them. The CDR3 reads CSGRAWNTEAFF. The DNA for the CDR3 is TGCAGCGGTCGGGCCTGGAACACTGAAGCTTTCTTT. Drawing the rest from reference TRBV29-1 and TRBJ1-1, the complete variable domain is SAVISQKPSRDICQRGTSLTIQCQVDSQVTMMFWYRQQPGQSLTLIATANQGSEATYESGFVIDKFPISRPNLTFSTLTVSNMSPEDSSIYLCSGRAWNTEAFFGQGTRLTVV.

The chain combines TRBV2 with TRBJ1-5; TRBD1 is a possible D gene (5 bases). Per the germline V gene, CDR1 is SNHLY and CDR2 is FYNNEI. This CDR3 region has 14 residues. The germline V and J ends were trimmed by 2 bases and 5 bases, with 10 bases remaining between them. For the CDR3, the DNA is TGTGCCAGCAGTGAAAGGGGACGGCATCAGCCCCAGCATTTT. Its translation: CASSERGRHQPQHF.

The chain uses TRBV5-1 and TRBJ2-7; D unresolved. V lost 1 base, J lost 4 bases, and 12 bases lay in between. The CDR3 runs to 14 residues. Germline V gene sequence: CDR1 SGHRS, CDR2 YFSETQ. This chain's CDR3 is CASSLSTNLYEQYF. The CDR3 DNA sequence: TGCGCCAGCAGCTTGAGCACTAACTTATACGAGCAGTACTTC.

The genes are TRBV29-1 and TRBJ2-2, with a possible D match to TRBD2 (5 bases). Looked up from germline, CDR1 is SQVTM and CDR2 is ANQGSEA. There are 13 residues in the CDR3. V was pared by 4 bases and J by 1 base, with 7 bases between. CDR3 region: CSVGLKNTGELFF. In DNA form, the CDR3 reads TGCAGCGTTGGACTAAAGAACACCGGGGAGCTGTTTTTT.

The chain uses TRBV7-9 and TRBJ1-1; D not resolved. This CDR3 region has 15 residues. Per the germline V gene, CDR1 is SEHNR and CDR2 is FQNEAQ (reference sequence). Trimming left V 1 base short and J 5 bases short, with 14 bases between. The CDR3 reads CASSLVHRWDTEAFF. The DNA of the CDR3 is TGTGCCAGCAGCTTAGTCCACAGATGGGATACTGAAGCTTTCTTT.

The V gene is TRBV2, the J gene TRBJ2-7; no clear D. V was shortened by 5 bases and J by 3 bases, with 5 bases between the two germline ends. Per the germline V gene, CDR1 is SNHLY and CDR2 is FYNNEI. This CDR3 comprises 11 residues. The CDR3 DNA follows: TGTGCCAGCAGTTATAACTACGAGCAGTACTTC. This gives the protein CASSYNYEQYF.

V gene TRBV9 combines with J gene TRBJ1-2, with 7 positions matching TRBD1. J gave up 7 bases and V 4 bases, and 10 bases lay outside the gene matches. The CDR3 sequence is 14 residues long. Germline V gene sequence: CDR1 SGDLS, CDR2 YYNGEE. DNA of the CDR3: TGTGCCAGCAGCACCTGGACAGGAACGGGTGGCTACACCTTC. Its protein product is CASSTWTGTGGYTF.

Remarks on this clone: This same CDR3 is encoded by further DNA sequences in the sample. V gene TRBV20-1 combines with J gene TRBJ2-7; D is perhaps TRBD2 (5 bases). The CDR3 loop spans 11 amino acids. V lost 5 bases and J 2 bases, leaving 7 bases between the germline ends. Germline lookup yields CDR1 DFQATT and CDR2 SNEGSKA (reference sequence). The CDR3 nucleotides read TGCAGTGCTGGACTTACCTACGAGCAGTACTTC. This translates into CSAGLTYEQYF.

Remarks on this clone: Other DNA sequences within the sample encode an identical CDR3. V and J are TRBV6-5 and TRBJ1-5, with D hard to call. The CDR3 consists of 13 residues. Deletions cut 0 bases from V and 7 bases from J, with 7 bases between. Germline V gene data show CDR1 as MNHEY and CDR2 as SVGAGI. CDR3 sequence: CASSYSSDQPQHF. Here the CDR3 DNA reads TGTGCCAGCAGTTACTCCTCGGACCAGCCCCAGCATTTT.

The chain couples TRBV15 to TRBJ2-1; possibly TRBD2 for D (6 bases). Trimming left V 5 bases short and J 4 bases short, with 24 bases between. The CDR3 runs to 18 residues. In germline, CDR1 is LNHNV, CDR2 YYDKDF (reference sequence). CDR3 sequence: CATSGLHDLGRGYNEQFF. CDR3 sequence (DNA): TGTGCCACCAGCGGTTTACACGATCTCGGACGGGGGTACAATGAGCAGTTCTTC.

The chain links TRBV6-1 to TRBJ2-1; 8 nucleotides agree with TRBD1. Looked up from germline, CDR1 is MNHNS and CDR2 is SASEGT. The CDR3 is made up of 15 amino acids. Trimming cost V 7 bases and J 2 bases; bases outside gene matches: 7. Here the CDR3 DNA reads TGTGCCAGCATCACCGGACAGGGAACCTACAATGAGCAGTTCTTC. Translated: CASITGQGTYNEQFF.

The rearrangement links TRBV7-3 to TRBJ2-1; D remains ambiguous. The V gene's germline CDR1 is SGHTA and CDR2 FQGTGA. V gave up 3 bases and J gave up 7 bases, with 7 bases separating them. The CDR3 has 12 residues. CDR3 bases: TGTGCCAGCAGCTTTAGGGAAAATGAGCAGTTCTTC. Its protein product is CASSFRENEQFF.

The chain joins TRBV9 to TRBJ2-3; the match to TRBD1 covers 9 bases. CDR1 and CDR2 (germline): SGDLS, YYNGEE. The CDR3 length is 17 residues. Trimming cost V 6 bases and J 4 bases; bases outside gene matches: 15. The CDR3 here is CASTRKGTGPFPDTQYF. CDR3 sequence (DNA): TGTGCCAGCACCCGTAAAGGGACAGGGCCCTTCCCAGATACGCAGTATTTT.

This clone came up once. The chain carries TRBV10-3 and TRBJ2-1, with TRBD2 matching over 8 bases. In germline, CDR1 is ENHRY, CDR2 SYGVKD. The CDR3 runs 16 residues. J lost 0 bases, V lost 3 bases, and 4 bases had no gene match. CDR3 nucleotide sequence: TGTGCCATCAGTGATACGGGAGGGAGCTCCTACAATGAGCAGTTCTTC. It specifies CAISDTGGSSYNEQFF.

The chain employs TRBV9 and TRBJ2-3, with D maybe TRBD2 (6 bases). V was pared by 3 bases and J by 3 bases, with 20 bases between. Germline V lookup: CDR1 SGDLS, CDR2 YYNGEE. The CDR3 covers 17 residues. CDR3 region: CASSAQRRGVRTDTQYF. The CDR3 coding sequence is TGTGCCAGCAGCGCCCAACGGCGGGGAGTAAGAACAGATACGCAGTATTTT.

A word on this clone: Other DNA sequences from this sample encode an identical CDR3 as well. The V call is TRBV28, the J call TRBJ2-7, with D possibly matching TRBD1 (5 bases). The germline V gene has CDR1 MDHEN and CDR2 SYDVKM. V lost 5 bases, J lost 4 bases, and 12 bases lay in between. The CDR3 has 13 residues. DNA for the CDR3: TGTGCCAGCAGTCCACCAGGGATTTACGAGCAGTACTTC. This gives the protein CASSPPGIYEQYF.

This clone was seen only once. J is TRBJ2-3 and V is TRBV2; D remains ambiguous. Germline CDR1 reads SNHLY; CDR2 reads FYNNEI. The CDR3 contains 13 residues. V was trimmed by 4 bases and J by 1 base, leaving 6 bases between them. The CDR3 sequence is CASSAPGTDTQYF. The DNA for the CDR3 is TGTGCCAGCAGTGCGCCGGGCACAGATACGCAGTATTTT.

The rearrangement links TRBV20-1 to TRBJ1-1; D is ambiguous. Between the trimmed V and J ends, which lost 5 bases and 10 bases, there was a span of 14 bases. The germline CDR1 and CDR2 sequences are DFQATT and SNEGSKA (reference sequence). The CDR3 has 11 amino acids. The CDR3 reads CSAPERFGAFF. The CDR3 coding sequence is TGCAGTGCTCCAGAGCGCTTTGGAGCTTTCTTT.

This clone has only a few counts. The CDR3 DNA follows: TGTGCCAGCAGCCCGGACGGCAACACCGGGGAGCTGTTTTTT. Encoded protein: CASSPDGNTGELFF. The chain has TRBV7-9 and TRBJ2-2; no clear D. V was clipped by 5 bases and J by 2 bases, with 9 bases between them. The CDR3 contains 14 residues. Germline V gene lookup returns CDR1 SEHNR and CDR2 FQNEAQ (reference sequence).

The chain recombines TRBV28 with TRBJ1-5, with a weak D call TRBD1 (6 bases). Between the trimmed V and J ends, which lost 5 bases and 5 bases, there was a span of 10 bases. This CDR3 is 13 amino acids long. Germline V lookup: CDR1 MDHEN, CDR2 SYDVKM. The CDR3 spells CASSQGIDQPQHF. In nucleotides, the CDR3 is TGTGCCAGCAGTCAGGGGATTGATCAGCCCCAGCATTTT.

Comment on this clone: Other DNA sequences in the sample encode the same CDR3. The rearrangement uses TRBV9 and TRBJ2-2; the D call may be TRBD1 or TRBD2 (5 bases each). Trimming cost V 0 bases and J 3 bases, with 6 bases left between them. CDR3 size: 14 residues. The germline CDR1 and CDR2 sequences are SGDLS and YYNGEE. The CDR3 DNA sequence: TGTGCCAGCAGCGTAGGAGGGGACACCGGGGAGCTGTTTTTT. Residues: CASSVGGDTGELFF.

This chain links TRBV6-6 with TRBJ1-1; tentatively, D is TRBD1 (5 bases). V gave up 6 bases and J gave up 5 bases, with 13 bases separating them. Germline V CDR1 and CDR2: MNHNY, SVGAGI (reference sequence). This CDR3 region has 13 residues. CDR3 in DNA: TGTGCCAGCAGCGCCCCGTCAGGGACTGAAGCTTTCTTT. Its protein is CASSAPSGTEAFF.

The chain is built from TRBV15 and TRBJ2-7; 9 bases are shared with TRBD1. CDR1 is LNHNV and CDR2 is YYDKDF in the germline V gene (reference sequence). The trim removed 1 base at V and 3 bases at J, leaving 7 bases unmatched. This CDR3 has 16 amino acids. The CDR3 nucleotides read TGTGCCACCAGCAGAGTTGCCTCGACAGGGGGCTACGAGCAGTACTTC. This gives the protein CATSRVASTGGYEQYF.